This TCR beta chain appears in the sequencing data of a study of blood T cell repertoires in COVID-19 (dated by TCRdb to 2020 to 2021). Regarding the study in general: The collaborator samples originated in the United States, Italy and Spain and spanned the acute and convalescent phases of COVID-19. The prospective study material was composed of cDNA or gDNA derived from T cells, B-cell-depleted T cells, or PBMCs. Subjects who had been exposed to COVID-19, were actively infected with it, or had recovered from it provided the deeply sampled blood TCRbeta repertoires that made up the dataset. A freely available public database, intended as a resource for researchers studying the immune response to SARS-CoV-2, is where the repertoires were released. The samples were drawn from two sources: the first 160 participants of the ongoing ImmuneRACE study, and 1,000 to 1,500 subjects contributed by 6 global collaborators. A de-identified subject ID, COVID-19 status, age in years and sex were almost always included in the sample metadata. Where available, HLA class I and class II types were taken from metadata supplied by the sample provider and were not determined by assay-based typing.

The count of this clone is one. The antigen it recognizes is unknown. Per-nucleotide qualities are absent, and no much larger clonotype sits a single base away. Study-level results and caveats: The amount of clinical and demographic metadata varied by source and participant and was provided uncurated.

CDR1 and CDR2 were assigned from the germline V gene as SGHTA and FQGNSA. The CDR3, cysteine through phenylalanine, is 17 amino acids long. Just the 51-base CDR3 DNA is kept, in frame starting at base 1. A distance of 15 bases separates the germline ends of V and J, which lose 1 base and 0 bases respectively. In the prospective study, participants were about 18 to 100 years old, resided in fewer than 25 geographic areas of the United States, and were enrolled through a virtual design. In the prospective study, cohorts were assigned on the basis of participant-reported clinical history obtained from a screening survey and a study questionnaire. Exposed participants had been in contact, within 2 weeks of entering the study, with a person who had a PCR-confirmed or clinician-diagnosed case of COVID-19. In the prospective study, whole blood, serum and a nasopharyngeal or oropharyngeal swab were collected from each participant by mobile phlebotomists. Prospective study participants could optionally give additional blood draws and questionnaires over an approximately 2-month period. Prospective study blood samples were shipped either frozen or at room temperature before DNA extraction.

TCRbeta CDR3 regions were amplified from genomic DNA by means of the immunoSEQ Assay, a bias-controlled multiplex PCR. As for the authors' bioinformatics: Within the assay, amplification of reference gene primers was used to estimate how many nucleated cells each sample contained. Sequence reads were collapsed and filtered to measure the absolute abundance of every unique TCRbeta CDR3 rearrangement. For each sample, productive Simpson clonality was calculated as the square root of Simpson's diversity index across productive rearrangements. Entries here come from immuneACCESS through TCRdb and include only in-frame sequences with V and J called. Some clones fail to appear in such tables; in the studies checked, an unresolved V gene covers under half of the shortfall, and the cause of the remainder is unknown. Clone size and the V and J calls come from that table; the DNA yielded D and trimming. The table for this sample lists 200,000 to 250,000 clones; around four fifths of them were counted only once. The ten largest account for 4.8% of the sample.

This receptor was identified in a woman between 50 and 59 years old who had been exposed to COVID-19. The sample was PBMCs or T cells enriched from blood (not recorded which). The sequence is built from TRBV7-2 and TRBJ1-1; TRBD1 is perhaps the D gene, given 6 matching bases. In nucleotide form, the sequence is TGTGCCAGCAGCTTAGTACCCCCGACAGGTCTGAACACTGAAGCTTTCTTT. It is translated as CASSLVPPTGLNTEAFF.